One T cell receptor (beta chain) is described in this entry. Its target is unknown. This sample stems from a study of monozygotic twins with inflammatory bowel disease. General study results and limits: Sharing of clonotypes with others was lower in IBD patients than in healthy twins, and this was especially so with disease activity.

Following a re-call of the 5' RACE reads, TCRdb has one entry per CDR3 protein and lacks DNA. The sample yields 93,000 or so distinct CDR3 sequences, of which the top ten take up 1.5% to 2%. Germline V CDR1 and CDR2: SGHTA, FQGNSA. This CDR3 spans 16 amino acids. Sequenced sample: blood. V usage is TRBV7-2 and J usage is TRBJ2-7; TCRdb proposes TRBD1, but this gene call is untestable without DNA. The source is a human donor with ulcerative colitis or Crohn's disease, or a healthy co-twin of an affected twin (not recorded which). This CDR3 is CASSLFGTGSSYEQYF.